Shown below are 24 T cell receptor beta chains from a single sample sequenced in a study of blood T cell repertoires in COVID-19. Assay: immunoSEQ multiplex PCR; the TCRdb copy retains only in-frame clones and omits some. The table lists fewer than 400,000 clones, around 90% of them singletons. The sequenced material came from peripheral blood. The receptors originated from a young woman with COVID-19, enrolled during active disease.

This sequence joins TRBV6-2 or TRBV6-3 and TRBJ2-1; D gene ambiguous. Germline lookup yields CDR1 MNHEY and CDR2 SVGEGT. The CDR3 has 13 amino acids. The germline V and J ends were trimmed by 5 bases and 13 bases, with 18 bases remaining between them. The CDR3: CASSPPLVRLQFF. Written as DNA, the CDR3 is TGTGCCAGCAGTCCCCCGCTAGTCCGCCTCCAGTTCTTC.

This clone was seen a single time. The V call is TRBV4-2, the J call TRBJ2-2, with D perhaps TRBD2 (6 bases). The CDR3 spans 13 residues. The germline V gene has CDR1 LGHNA and CDR2 YNFKEQ. Trimming cost V 0 bases and J 13 bases, with 12 bases left between them. CDR3 sequence: CASSQEGLALLFF. For the CDR3, the DNA is TGTGCCAGCAGCCAAGAGGGACTGGCCCTGCTGTTTTTT.

This chain uses TRBV3-1 (or the pseudogene TRBV3-2) with TRBJ2-5, with a tentative D call TRBD2 (5 bases). Per the germline V gene, CDR1 is LGHDT and CDR2 is YNNKEL (reference sequence). This CDR3 is built from 16 residues. Trimming shortened V by 0 bases and J by 1 base, and 12 bases separated the two germline ends. The CDR3 nucleotides are TGTGCCAGCAGCCAAGAGGTGGGGAGCGGCCAAGAGACCCAGTACTTC. It yields the protein CASSQEVGSGQETQYF.

The chain carries TRBV2 and TRBJ1-1; 9 nucleotides line up with TRBD1. Per the germline V gene, CDR1 is SNHLY and CDR2 is FYNNEI. The CDR3 is 14 residues long. V lost 6 bases to trimming and J lost 1 base; unmatched junction nucleotides: 3. CDR3 amino acids: CASRQGARNTEAFF. Written as DNA, the CDR3 is TGTGCCAGCAGACAGGGGGCGAGGAACACTGAAGCTTTCTTT.

The genes are TRBV7-2 and TRBJ2-7; no reliable D call. Germline V gives CDR1 SGHTA, CDR2 FQGNSA. The CDR3 contains 11 residues. Trimming left V 7 bases short and J 3 bases short, with 7 bases between. The CDR3 loop reads CASTDSYEQYF. The CDR3 bases are TGTGCCAGCACCGATAGCTACGAGCAGTACTTC.

The rearrangement joins TRBV7-2 to TRBJ1-2; maybe TRBD1 (6 bases). The CDR3 totals 14 residues. Germline V CDR1 and CDR2: SGHTA, FQGNSA. With 6 bases removed from V and 4 bases from J, the gap between germline ends came to 15 bases. In DNA, the CDR3 is TGTGCCAGCAGACTCGAACCACAGGGCTATGGCTACACCTTC. Amino acid sequence: CASRLEPQGYGYTF.

The V gene is TRBV6-1, the J gene TRBJ1-4; TRBD1 agrees at 8 bases. With 0 bases clipped from V and 8 bases from J, the junction kept 5 bases outside the gene matches. Germline V CDR1 and CDR2: MNHNS, SASEGT. The CDR3 is 15 amino acids. The CDR3 reads CASSEAQGAWEKLFF. The DNA for the CDR3 is TGTGCCAGCAGTGAAGCGCAGGGGGCATGGGAAAAACTGTTTTTT.

The chain links TRBV2 to TRBJ2-5; 11 nucleotides line up with TRBD2. CDR1 SNHLY and CDR2 FYNNEI come from the germline V gene. V was pared by 1 base and J by 4 bases, with 5 bases of the junction left unmatched. The CDR3 totals 16 residues. This chain's CDR3 is CASSEVNLAGGETQYF. Here the CDR3 DNA reads TGTGCCAGCAGTGAAGTTAACCTAGCGGGGGGAGAGACCCAGTACTTC.

The chain is built from TRBV25-1 and TRBJ1-2; D remains unclear. The CDR3 is 12 residues long. Germline V lookup: CDR1 MGHDK, CDR2 SYGVNS. Between the trimmed V and J ends, which lost 4 bases and 4 bases, there was a span of 7 bases. The CDR3 DNA is TGTGCCAGCAGTGGGGGAGGCTATGGCTACACCTTC. Translated: CASSGGGYGYTF.

The CDR3 is CATSPGQTNQPQHF. The DNA of the CDR3 is TGTGCCACCAGCCCGGGACAGACCAATCAGCCCCAGCATTTT. The chain recombines TRBV15 with TRBJ1-5, with TRBD1 identical over 7 bases. Losses at the gene ends were 5 bases for V and 3 bases for J; bases not matched to a gene: 4. The germline CDR1 and CDR2 sequences are LNHNV and YYDKDF (reference sequence). This CDR3 is 14 amino acids long.

J is TRBJ1-2 and V is TRBV7-2; the match to TRBD1 covers 7 bases. The V segment lost 5 bases and the J segment 5 bases; nucleotides outside the gene matches: 5. This CDR3 contains 13 residues. CDR1 is SGHTA, CDR2 FQGNSA, per germline. In DNA, the CDR3 is TGTGCCAGCAGCGCTAGGGACAGTTATGGCTACACCTTC. Translating it yields CASSARDSYGYTF.

J is TRBJ1-5 and V is TRBV19; D is perhaps TRBD1 (5 bases). This CDR3 is built from 14 residues. V shed 3 bases and J shed 4 bases, with 10 bases lying between them. The germline CDR1 and CDR2 sequences are LNHDA and SQIVND (reference sequence). CDR3 DNA sequence: TGTGCCAGTAGTATTTCAGGGAAAAATCAGCCCCAGCATTTT. Protein: CASSISGKNQPQHF.

In this sample, this clone turned up a few times. The chain links TRBV29-1 to TRBJ1-5; 7 bases are shared with TRBD1. The CDR3 is 12 amino acids. CDR1 SQVTM and CDR2 ANQGSEA come from the germline V gene. The CDR3 here is CFPPGGGQPQHF. Here the CDR3 DNA reads TGCTTCCCCCCAGGGGGAGGCCAGCCCCAGCATTTT.

The chain recombines TRBV7-2 with TRBJ2-1, with D possibly matching TRBD2 (5 bases). Trimming shortened V by 5 bases and J by 7 bases, and 18 bases separated the two germline ends. The CDR3 contains 15 residues. Germline CDR1 reads SGHTA; CDR2 reads FQGNSA. The CDR3 is CASSPTPGLVNEQFF. CDR3 nucleotides: TGTGCCAGCAGCCCTACACCCGGACTGGTTAATGAGCAGTTCTTC.

V and J are TRBV5-1 and TRBJ2-1, with 12 bases identical to TRBD2. The CDR3 extends over 17 amino acids. Germline V gene data show CDR1 as SGHRS and CDR2 as YFSETQ. The ends lost 0 bases at V and 8 bases at J; junction bases unmatched: 9. The CDR3 DNA reads as TGCGCCAGCAGCTTGGGGCTAGCGGGAGGGCATGACCATGAGCAGTTCTTC. It encodes CASSLGLAGGHDHEQFF.

This clone came up a few times. This rearrangement joins TRBV5-4 to TRBJ1-4; D uncertain. Trimming pared 0 bases from V and 5 bases from J, leaving 8 bases between. The CDR3 length is 14 residues. Germline loops: CDR1 SGHNT, CDR2 YYREEE (reference sequence). The chain's CDR3 is CASSLERHNEKLFF. In DNA, the CDR3 is TGTGCCAGCAGCTTGGAGCGGCACAATGAAAAACTGTTTTTT.

The chain employs TRBV12-3 or TRBV12-4 and TRBJ1-5; 7 bases align to TRBD1. The CDR3 extends over 12 amino acids. V trimming: 5 bases; J trimming: 11 bases; junction bases outside the gene matches: 6. CDR3 in DNA: TGTGCCAGCAGTGCCCGACAGGGAACCCAGCATTTT. It codes for CASSARQGTQHF.

The chain carries TRBV5-1 and TRBJ2-5; TRBD1 matches at 9 bases. CDR1 and CDR2 (germline): SGHRS, YFSETQ. The CDR3 spans 15 residues. The V gene end was trimmed by 0 bases and the J gene end by 7 bases; junction bases not matched to a gene: 7. Here the CDR3 reads CASSLGQGDGGTQYF. DNA for the CDR3: TGCGCCAGCAGCTTGGGACAGGGGGATGGAGGGACCCAGTACTTC.

The V gene is TRBV6-1, the J gene TRBJ1-4; D not resolved. The CDR3 is 14 amino acids. Trimming left V 1 base short and J 7 bases short, with 10 bases between. CDR1 is MNHNS, CDR2 SASEGT, per germline. CDR3 loop: CASSEVRSSEKLFF. Here the CDR3 DNA reads TGTGCCAGCAGTGAAGTAAGATCTAGTGAAAAACTGTTTTTT.

This chain uses TRBV29-1 with TRBJ1-2; 7 positions agree with TRBD1. CDR3 length: 11 residues. The junction had 4 bases not matched to a gene; V was cut back by 7 bases and J by 5 bases. Looked up from germline, CDR1 is SQVTM and CDR2 is ANQGSEA. The CDR3 is CSAYRGYGYTF. In nucleotides, the CDR3 is TGCAGCGCCTACAGGGGTTATGGCTACACCTTC.

The chain uses TRBV7-8 and TRBJ2-2; possible D gene TRBD1, 6 bases. V dropped 4 bases and J dropped 6 bases, with 15 bases sitting between them. Germline values: CDR1 SGHVS, CDR2 FQNEAQ. The CDR3 totals 15 residues. For the CDR3, the DNA is TGTGCCAGCAGCTCCGACCAGGGGTGGTCCGGGGAGCTGTTTTTT. It specifies CASSSDQGWSGELFF. The variable domain in full, completed from reference TRBV7-8 and TRBJ2-2, reads GAGVSQSPRYKVAKRGQDVALRCDPISGHVSLFWYQQALGQGPEFLTYFQNEAQLDKSGLPSDRFFAERPEGSVSTLKIQRTQQEDSAVYLCASSSDQGWSGELFFGEGSRLTVL.

The V call is TRBV25-1, the J call TRBJ1-1, with 7 bases lining up with TRBD1. After removal of 1 base from V and 0 bases from J, the junction contained 11 bases not matched to a gene. This CDR3 has 18 residues. Germline V lookup: CDR1 MGHDK, CDR2 SYGVNS. Written as DNA, the CDR3 is TGTGCCAGCAGTGAATTCCCCACAGGGGCCAGCTTGAACACTGAAGCTTTCTTT. It encodes CASSEFPTGASLNTEAFF.

A single count supports this clone. V usage is TRBV14 and J usage is TRBJ1-1; TRBD1 matches at 7 bases. The germline V gene has CDR1 SGHDN and CDR2 FVKESK. V dropped 7 bases and J dropped 4; count of bases not matched to a gene: 12. The CDR3 is made up of 15 amino acids. CDR3 DNA: TGTGCCAGCACCCCAGGCCACTCAGGGGGCACTGAAGCTTTCTTT. Its protein product is CASTPGHSGGTEAFF.

V and J are TRBV30 and TRBJ1-2; no clear D gene. V shed 4 bases and J shed 6 bases, with 6 bases lying between them. CDR3 length: 10 residues. CDR1 and CDR2 (germline): GTSNPN, SVGIG (reference sequence). The DNA of the CDR3 is TGTGCCTGGAATCGGGATGGCTACACCTTC. Amino acids: CAWNRDGYTF.